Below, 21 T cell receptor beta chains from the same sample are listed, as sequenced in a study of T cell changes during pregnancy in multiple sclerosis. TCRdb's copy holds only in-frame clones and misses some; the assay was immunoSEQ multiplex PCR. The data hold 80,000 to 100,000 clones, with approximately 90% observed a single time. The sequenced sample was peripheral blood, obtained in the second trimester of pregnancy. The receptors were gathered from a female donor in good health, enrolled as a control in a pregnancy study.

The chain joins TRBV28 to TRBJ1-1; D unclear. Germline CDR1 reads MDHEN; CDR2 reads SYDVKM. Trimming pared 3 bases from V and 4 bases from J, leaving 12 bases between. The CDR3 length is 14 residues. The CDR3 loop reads CASSFRGLGTEAFF. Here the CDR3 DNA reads TGTGCCAGCAGTTTTCGGGGTCTCGGCACTGAAGCTTTCTTT.

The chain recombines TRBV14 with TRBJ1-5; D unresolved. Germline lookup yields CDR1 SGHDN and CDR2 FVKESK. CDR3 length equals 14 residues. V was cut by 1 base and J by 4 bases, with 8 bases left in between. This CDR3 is CASSQAGLNQPQHF. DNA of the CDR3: TGTGCCAGCAGCCAAGCTGGGCTAAATCAGCCCCAGCATTTT.

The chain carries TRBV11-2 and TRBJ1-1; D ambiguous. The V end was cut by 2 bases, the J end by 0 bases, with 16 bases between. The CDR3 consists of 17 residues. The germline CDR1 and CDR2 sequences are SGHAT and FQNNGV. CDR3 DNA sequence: TGTGCCAGCAGCTTATCTCGGCGCGACTGGGTGAACACTGAAGCTTTCTTT. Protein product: CASSLSRRDWVNTEAFF. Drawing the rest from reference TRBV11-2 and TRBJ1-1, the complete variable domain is EAGVAQSPRYKIIEKRQSVAFWCNPISGHATLYWYQQILGQGPKLLIQFQNNGVVDDSQLPKDRFSAERLKGVDSTLKIQPAKLEDSAVYLCASSLSRRDWVNTEAFFGQGTRLTVV.

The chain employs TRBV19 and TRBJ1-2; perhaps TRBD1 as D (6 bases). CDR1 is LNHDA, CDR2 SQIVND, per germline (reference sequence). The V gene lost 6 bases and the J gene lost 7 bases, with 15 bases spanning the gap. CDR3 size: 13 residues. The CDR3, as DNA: TGTGCCAGTAGGGGCGACAGGTTTTTTGGCTACACCTTC. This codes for CASRGDRFFGYTF.

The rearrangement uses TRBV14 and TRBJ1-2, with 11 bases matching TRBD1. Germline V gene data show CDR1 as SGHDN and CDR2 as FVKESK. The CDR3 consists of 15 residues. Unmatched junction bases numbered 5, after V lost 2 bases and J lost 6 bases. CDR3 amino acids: CASSQPGQGVHGYTF. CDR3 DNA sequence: TGTGCCAGCAGCCAACCGGGACAGGGGGTACATGGCTACACCTTC.

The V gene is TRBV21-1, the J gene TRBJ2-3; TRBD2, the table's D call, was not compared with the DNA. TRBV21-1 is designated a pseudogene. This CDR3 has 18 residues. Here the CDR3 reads CASSKQTTRGGPPDTQYF. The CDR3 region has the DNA TGTGCCAGCAGCAAACAGACCACGAGGGGAGGGCCTCCAGATACGCAGTATTTT.

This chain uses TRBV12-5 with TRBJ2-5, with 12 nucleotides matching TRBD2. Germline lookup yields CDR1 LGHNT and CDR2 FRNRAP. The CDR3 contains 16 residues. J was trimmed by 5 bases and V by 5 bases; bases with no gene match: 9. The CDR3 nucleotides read TGTGCTAGTGGTCTCGGACTAGCGGGATTTAGGGAGACCCAGTACTTC. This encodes CASGLGLAGFRETQYF.

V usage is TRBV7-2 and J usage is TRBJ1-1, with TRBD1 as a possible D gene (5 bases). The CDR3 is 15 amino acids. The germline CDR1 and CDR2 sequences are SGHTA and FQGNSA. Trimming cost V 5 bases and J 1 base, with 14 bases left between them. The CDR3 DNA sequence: TGTGCCAGCAGCCTCAGGGTGGGGGGGAACACTGAAGCTTTCTTT. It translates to CASSLRVGGNTEAFF.

The CDR3 nucleotides are TGTGCCAGTACTAAGGGGTTGAACACTGAAGCTTTCTTT. It specifies CASTKGLNTEAFF. The chain employs TRBV19 and TRBJ1-1; D is perhaps TRBD1 (5 bases). This CDR3 has 13 amino acids. The germline V gene has CDR1 LNHDA and CDR2 SQIVND (reference sequence). The ends were cut back, 7 bases at V and 0 bases at J, with 9 bases in the middle.

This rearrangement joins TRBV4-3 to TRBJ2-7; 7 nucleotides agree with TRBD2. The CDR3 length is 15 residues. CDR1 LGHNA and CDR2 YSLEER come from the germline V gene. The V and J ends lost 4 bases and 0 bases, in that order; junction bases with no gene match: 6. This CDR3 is CASSLRTGGSYEQYF. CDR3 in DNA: TGCGCCAGCAGCCTCCGGACGGGAGGCTCCTACGAGCAGTACTTC.

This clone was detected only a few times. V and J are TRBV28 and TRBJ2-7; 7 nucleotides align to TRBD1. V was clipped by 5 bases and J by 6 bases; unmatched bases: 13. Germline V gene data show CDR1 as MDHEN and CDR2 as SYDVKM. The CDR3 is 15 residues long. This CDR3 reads CASSPDRVFGSEQYF. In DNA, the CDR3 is TGTGCCAGCAGTCCAGACAGGGTATTCGGGTCCGAGCAGTACTTC. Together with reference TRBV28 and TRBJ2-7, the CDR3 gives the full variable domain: DVKVTQSSRYLVKRTGEKVFLECVQDMDHENMFWYRQDPGLGLRLIYFSYDVKMKEKGDIPEGYSVSREKKERFSLILESASTNQTSMYLCASSPDRVFGSEQYFGPGTRLTVT.

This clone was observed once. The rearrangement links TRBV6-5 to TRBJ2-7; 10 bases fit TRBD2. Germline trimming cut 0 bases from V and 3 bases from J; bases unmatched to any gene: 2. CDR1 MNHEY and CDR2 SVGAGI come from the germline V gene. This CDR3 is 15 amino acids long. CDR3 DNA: TGTGCCAGCAGTTACTCGTCTAGCGGGAGCTACGAGCAGTACTTC. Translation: CASSYSSSGSYEQYF.

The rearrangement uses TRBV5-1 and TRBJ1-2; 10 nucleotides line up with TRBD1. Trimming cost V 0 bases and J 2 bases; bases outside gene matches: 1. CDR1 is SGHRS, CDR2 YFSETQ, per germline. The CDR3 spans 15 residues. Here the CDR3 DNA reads TGCGCCAGCAGCTTGGGGACAGGGGGAAACTATGGCTACACCTTC. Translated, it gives CASSLGTGGNYGYTF.

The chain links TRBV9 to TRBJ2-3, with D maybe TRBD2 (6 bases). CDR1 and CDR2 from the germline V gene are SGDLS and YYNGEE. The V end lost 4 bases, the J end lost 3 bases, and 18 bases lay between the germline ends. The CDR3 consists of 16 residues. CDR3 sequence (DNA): TGTGCCAGCAGCTCCCCCCTCAAGGGAGGTACAGATACGCAGTATTTT. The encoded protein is CASSSPLKGGTDTQYF.

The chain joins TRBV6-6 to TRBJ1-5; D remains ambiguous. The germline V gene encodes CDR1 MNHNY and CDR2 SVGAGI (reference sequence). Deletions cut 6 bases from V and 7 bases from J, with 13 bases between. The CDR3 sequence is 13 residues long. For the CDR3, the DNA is TGTGCCAGCAGCCCCCAGGCTGGGCAGCCCCAGCATTTT. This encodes CASSPQAGQPQHF.

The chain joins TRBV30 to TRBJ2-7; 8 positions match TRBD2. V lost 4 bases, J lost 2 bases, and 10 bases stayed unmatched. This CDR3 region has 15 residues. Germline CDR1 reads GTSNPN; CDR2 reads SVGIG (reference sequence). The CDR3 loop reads CAWIGVAGRTYEQYF. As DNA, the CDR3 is TGTGCCTGGATTGGGGTAGCGGGGCGAACCTACGAGCAGTACTTC.

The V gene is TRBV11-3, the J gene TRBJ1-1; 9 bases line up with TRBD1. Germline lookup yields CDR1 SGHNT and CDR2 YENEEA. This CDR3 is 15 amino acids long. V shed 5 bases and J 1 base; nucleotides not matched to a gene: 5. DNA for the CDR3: TGTGCCAGCAGCCGCTCGGGACAGGGGAACACTGAAGCTTTCTTT. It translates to CASSRSGQGNTEAFF.

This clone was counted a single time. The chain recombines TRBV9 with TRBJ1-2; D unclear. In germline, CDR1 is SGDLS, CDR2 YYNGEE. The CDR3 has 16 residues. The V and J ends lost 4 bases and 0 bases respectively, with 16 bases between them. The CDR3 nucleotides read TGTGCCAGCAGCATCAGTTTGACCCGGGCTAACTATGGCTACACCTTC. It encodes CASSISLTRANYGYTF.

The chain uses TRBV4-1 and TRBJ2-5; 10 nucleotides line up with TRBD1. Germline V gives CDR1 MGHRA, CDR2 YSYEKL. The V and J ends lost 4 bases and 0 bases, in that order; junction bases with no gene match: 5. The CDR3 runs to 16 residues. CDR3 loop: CASSPRTGGNQETQYF. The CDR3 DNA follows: TGCGCCAGCAGCCCACGGACAGGGGGAAACCAAGAGACCCAGTACTTC.

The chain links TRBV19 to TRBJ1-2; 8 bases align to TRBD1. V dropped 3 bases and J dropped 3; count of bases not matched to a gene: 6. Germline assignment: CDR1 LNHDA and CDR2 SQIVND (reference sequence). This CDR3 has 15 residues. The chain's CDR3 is CASSITGQGHYGYTF. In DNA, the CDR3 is TGTGCCAGTAGTATTACTGGACAGGGCCACTATGGCTACACCTTC.

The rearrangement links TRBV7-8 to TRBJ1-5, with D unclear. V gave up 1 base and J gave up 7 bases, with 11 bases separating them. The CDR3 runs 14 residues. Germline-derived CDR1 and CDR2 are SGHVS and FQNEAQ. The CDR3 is CASSLVRNQQPQHF. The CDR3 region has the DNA TGTGCCAGCAGCTTAGTGAGGAATCAACAGCCCCAGCATTTT. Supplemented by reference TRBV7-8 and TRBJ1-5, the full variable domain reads GAGVSQSPRYKVAKRGQDVALRCDPISGHVSLFWYQQALGQGPEFLTYFQNEAQLDKSGLPSDRFFAERPEGSVSTLKIQRTQQEDSAVYLCASSLVRNQQPQHFGDGTRLSIL.